One and the same sample provided the 21 T cell receptor beta chains below, sequenced in a study of cytomegalovirus exposure and HLA in healthy donors. Profiling relied on immunoSEQ multiplex PCR, and the TCRdb table lists in-frame clones only, not all of them. The repertoire consists of some 170,000 clones, with about nine tenths occurring once and the leading ten covering roughly 2.5%. The sample comprised PBMCs. The source of these receptors is a man between 18 and 35 years old in good health and CMV-seropositive.

The chain joins TRBV29-1 to TRBJ1-1, with TRBD1 as a possible D gene (5 bases). CDR3 length: 15 residues. Germline CDR1 is SQVTM and CDR2 is ANQGSEA. V was cut by 7 bases and J by 0 bases, with 18 bases left in between. Here the CDR3 reads CSAGSGWGMNTEAFF. The CDR3 coding sequence is TGCAGCGCTGGTTCAGGGTGGGGTATGAACACTGAAGCTTTCTTT.

The chain links TRBV4-2 to TRBJ1-4, with 9 positions matching TRBD1. Germline V gene data show CDR1 as LGHNA and CDR2 as YNFKEQ. This CDR3 spans 17 amino acids. The V gene end was trimmed by 0 bases and the J gene end by 5 bases; junction bases not matched to a gene: 7. The chain's CDR3 is CASSQDETGGVNEKLFF. The CDR3 bases are TGTGCCAGCAGCCAAGATGAAACAGGGGGCGTAAATGAAAAACTGTTTTTT.

This rearrangement joins TRBV9 to TRBJ1-3; D not certain. The CDR3 is 17 amino acids. Germline CDR1 reads SGDLS; CDR2 reads YYNGEE. The V end lost 6 bases, the J end lost 0 bases, and 19 bases lay between the germline ends. The CDR3 reads CASTSEGTVHSGNTIYF. The CDR3 nucleotides read TGTGCCAGCACCTCCGAGGGAACAGTCCACTCTGGAAACACCATATATTTT.

The gene calls are TRBV28 and TRBJ2-7; TRBD1 is a possible D gene (6 bases). Germline values: CDR1 MDHEN, CDR2 SYDVKM. V dropped 6 bases and J dropped 3 bases, with 12 bases sitting between them. The CDR3 contains 13 residues. Written as DNA, the CDR3 is TGTGCCAGCAGAAACGGACAGAACTACGAGCAGTACTTC. This encodes CASRNGQNYEQYF.

The chain uses TRBV19 and TRBJ2-7, with 9 nucleotides matching TRBD1. The V segment lost 6 bases and the J segment 7 bases; nucleotides outside the gene matches: 7. Germline CDR1 and CDR2: LNHDA and SQIVND (reference sequence). This CDR3 spans 13 amino acids. CDR3 nucleotides: TGTGCCAGTAGACAGGGGGCTTCGGGGGAGCAGTACTTC. Protein: CASRQGASGEQYF.

This CDR3 is CASSLGQGPPEQYF. In DNA form, the CDR3 reads TGTGCCAGCAGCCTCGGACAGGGACCTCCCGAGCAGTACTTC. The chain is built from TRBV7-9 and TRBJ2-7, with TRBD1 matching over 8 bases. V lost 5 bases and J lost 6; bases outside the gene matches: 9. The CDR3 loop spans 14 amino acids. Germline CDR1 is SEHNR and CDR2 is FQNEAQ (reference sequence).

This clone was counted only a few times. The rearrangement uses TRBV5-6 and TRBJ2-5, with D maybe TRBD1 (6 bases). CDR1 and CDR2 from the germline V gene are SGHDT and YYEEEE. CDR3 length equals 15 residues. The V and J ends lost 2 bases and 3 bases respectively, with 14 bases between them. CDR3 DNA: TGTGCCAGCAGCTTACTAGACAGGAAGGAAGAGACCCAGTACTTC. It yields the protein CASSLLDRKEETQYF.

The chain links TRBV6-5 to TRBJ1-5; tentative D call: TRBD1 (6 bases). With 5 bases removed from V and 4 bases from J, the gap between germline ends came to 9 bases. CDR1 and CDR2 from the germline V gene are MNHEY and SVGAGI. This CDR3 region has 13 residues. CDR3: CASSHRENQPQHF. CDR3 bases: TGTGCCAGCAGTCACAGGGAGAATCAGCCCCAGCATTTT.

The chain joins TRBV5-1 to TRBJ1-5; the match to TRBD1 covers 9 bases. From germline, CDR1 is SGHRS and CDR2 YFSETQ. This CDR3 spans 16 amino acids. V shed 9 bases, J shed 3 bases, and the junction held 13 bases outside the gene matches. The CDR3 sequence is CATRERDREDNQPQHF. CDR3 nucleotide sequence: TGCGCCACCCGTGAACGGGACAGGGAGGACAATCAGCCCCAGCATTTT.

This clone was counted at least ten times. The chain is built from TRBV6-4 and TRBJ2-1; 9 bases are a match to TRBD1. The germline V gene encodes CDR1 MRHNA and CDR2 SNTAGT. V dropped 0 bases and J dropped 4; count of bases not matched to a gene: 1. The CDR3 runs 15 residues. The CDR3 coding sequence is TGTGCCAGCAGTGACTCACAGGGGGCATACAATGAGCAGTTCTTC. Translated: CASSDSQGAYNEQFF.

The rearrangement links TRBV6-6 to TRBJ2-1; D is undetermined. Trimming shortened V by 6 bases and J by 9 bases, and 15 bases separated the two germline ends. Germline V CDR1 and CDR2: MNHNY, SVGAGI (reference sequence). The CDR3 consists of 13 residues. As DNA, the CDR3 is TGTGCCAGCAGCCTTAGTCAACGCCTTGAGCAGTTCTTC. This gives the protein CASSLSQRLEQFF.

The J gene is TRBJ2-7, the V gene TRBV15; D gene unclear. Trimming removed 5 bases at V and 6 bases at J, with 11 bases between. Germline values: CDR1 LNHNV, CDR2 YYDKDF (reference sequence). The CDR3 totals 12 residues. CDR3 loop: CATSGVGLEQYF. DNA for the CDR3: TGTGCCACCAGCGGAGTTGGCCTCGAGCAGTACTTC.

This chain uses TRBV28 with TRBJ2-3; no definite D call. Germline CDR1 MDHEN, CDR2 SYDVKM. Trimming cost V 2 bases and J 6 bases, with 15 bases left between them. This CDR3 contains 15 residues. The CDR3 here is CASSLDTHATDTQYF. The CDR3 coding sequence is TGTGCCAGCAGTTTAGACACACACGCGACGGATACGCAGTATTTT.

This clone has just a few counts. This chain links TRBV5-1 with TRBJ2-2; D is uncertain. The germline gives CDR1 SGHRS, CDR2 YFSETQ. The CDR3 contains 15 residues. Deletions cut 4 bases from V and 4 bases from J, with 14 bases between. The CDR3 reads CASSPQELSTGELFF. The DNA of the CDR3 is TGCGCCAGCAGCCCCCAAGAACTTAGCACCGGGGAGCTGTTTTTT.

The V and J genes are TRBV5-6 and TRBJ1-3, with D hard to call. In germline, CDR1 is SGHDT, CDR2 YYEEEE. CDR3 size: 14 residues. V lost 3 bases to trimming and J lost 0 bases, with 7 bases between them. The CDR3 spells CASSYLSSGNTIYF. The DNA of the CDR3 is TGTGCCAGCAGCTACTTAAGCTCTGGAAACACCATATATTTT.

The chain links TRBV9 to TRBJ1-1; a possible D gene is TRBD1 (5 bases). The CDR3 spans 13 residues. Germline V gives CDR1 SGDLS, CDR2 YYNGEE. V was pared by 3 bases and J by 4 bases, with 10 bases between. This CDR3 reads CASSGLGGTEAFF. CDR3 coding DNA: TGTGCCAGCAGCGGGCTGGGGGGCACTGAAGCTTTCTTT.

The rearrangement uses TRBV5-1 and TRBJ2-5; 15 bases align to TRBD2. Germline lookup yields CDR1 SGHRS and CDR2 YFSETQ. J lost 2 bases, V lost 2 bases, and 1 base had no gene match. CDR3 length equals 16 residues. CDR3 in amino acids: CASSFGTSGGQETQYF. CDR3 in DNA: TGCGCCAGCAGCTTCGGGACTAGCGGGGGGCAAGAGACCCAGTACTTC.

In this sample, this clone turned up a few times. The gene calls are TRBV9 and TRBJ2-7; 11 bases fit TRBD2. From germline, CDR1 is SGDLS and CDR2 YYNGEE. The ends lost 3 bases at V and 3 bases at J; junction bases unmatched: 5. This CDR3 contains 15 residues. CDR3 sequence reads: CASSAETSGDYEQYF. As DNA, the CDR3 is TGTGCCAGCAGCGCGGAGACTAGCGGGGACTACGAGCAGTACTTC.

V usage is TRBV5-1 and J usage is TRBJ1-1; no definite D call. V was trimmed by 2 bases and J by 0 bases, leaving 5 bases between them. Germline V CDR1 and CDR2: SGHRS, YFSETQ. The CDR3 is 13 residues long. CDR3 sequence (DNA): TGCGCCAGCAGCTTCACAGTGAACACTGAAGCTTTCTTT. This translates into CASSFTVNTEAFF.

This clone was recorded only once. The chain carries TRBV10-2 and TRBJ2-7; the match to TRBD1 covers 8 bases. This CDR3 has 18 residues. Germline values: CDR1 WSHSY, CDR2 SAAADI. V was clipped by 0 bases and J by 3 bases; unmatched bases: 13. The CDR3 is CASSESSWTGKAVYEQYF. DNA of the CDR3: TGCGCCAGCAGTGAGTCAAGTTGGACAGGGAAGGCGGTCTACGAGCAGTACTTC.

The genes are TRBV5-1 and TRBJ2-2; D not certain. Germline CDR1 is SGHRS and CDR2 is YFSETQ. The CDR3 covers 15 residues. V was shortened by 1 base and J by 1 base, with 8 bases between the two germline ends. CDR3 sequence: CASSLTALNTGELFF. For the CDR3, the DNA is TGCGCCAGCAGCTTGACAGCCCTGAACACCGGGGAGCTGTTTTTT. Together with reference TRBV5-1 and TRBJ2-2, the CDR3 gives the full variable domain: KAGVTQTPRYLIKTRGQQVTLSCSPISGHRSVSWYQQTPGQGLQFLFEYFSETQRNKGNFPGRFSGRQFSNSRSEMNVSTLELGDSALYLCASSLTALNTGELFFGEGSRLTVL.